This T cell receptor beta chain was captured in a study of blood T cell repertoires in COVID-19. The germline V gene encodes CDR1 LNHDA and CDR2 SQIVND (reference sequence). After removal of 7 bases from V and 2 bases from J, the junction contained 8 bases not matched to a gene. The CDR3 has 15 amino acids. Clones were sequenced by immunoSEQ multiplex PCR, and TCRdb holds only the in-frame ones, with some missing. This sample has some 490,000 clones, with approximately 90% found just once. Material: PBMCs or T cells enriched from blood (not recorded which). This TCR was sampled from a woman in her fifties or sixties who had recovered from COVID-19. The chain employs TRBV19 and TRBJ1-3; 7 nucleotides agree with TRBD1. CDR3 nucleotides: TGTGCCAGTACCCGGCGGCAGGGGGCTGGAAACACCATATATTTT. Translation: CASTRRQGAGNTIYF.